This TCR beta chain is drawn from a study of OX40 agonist ivuxolimab in advanced cancers. Study overall: Patients received ivuxolimab, an agonistic anti-OX40 (CD134) antibody. Cohort: around 79% men, mean age about 62, aged about 20 to 80. Study outcomes and limitations: Expanded peripheral T cell antigen specificity was not determined. With doses of 0.1 to 3.0 mg/kg, CD4+ and CD8+ blood T cells had undergone clonal expansion by week 6.

The method was immunoSEQ multiplex PCR; TCRdb's version includes in-frame clones alone and lacks a portion of them. The sample carries tens of thousands of clones, about 86% recorded once. CDR1 and CDR2 (germline): MNHNS, SASEGT. V lost 10 bases, J lost 0 bases, and 18 bases lay in between. The CDR3 sequence is 15 residues long. A note on this clone: The target antigen is unknown.

This chain links TRBV6-1 with TRBJ2-5; D gene ambiguous. The sample consisted of CD4+ or CD8+ T cells sorted from blood, taken in a trial of the OX40 agonist ivuxolimab. The origin of this receptor is an adult with an advanced solid tumor such as melanoma, head and neck, liver or kidney cancer. This CDR3 is CAITSGSGYQETQYF. CDR3 bases: TGTGCCATCACTTCCGGGTCCGGGTACCAAGAGACCCAGTACTTC.